One sample yielded the 12 T cell receptor beta chains listed below, sequenced in a study of T-cell memory formation after mild COVID-19. In TCRdb, the 5' RACE reads were re-called with MiXCR into one record per CDR3 protein. The profile covers roughly 190,000 distinct CDR3 sequences, with about 10% appearing a single time and approximately 3% taken by the ten largest. The sample comprised PBMCs or a T cell subset sorted from them (not recorded which). The receptor source for this set is a man younger than 35 who had mild COVID-19 (a few samples of this study predate the infection). Cell type and time point are not known.

J is TRBJ1-2 and V is TRBV18; D unclear. The CDR3 runs 14 residues. Trimming took 2 bases from V and 3 from J, leaving 10 bases between them. Germline V gives CDR1 KGHSH, CDR2 LQKENI. As DNA, the CDR3 is TGTGCCAGCTCACCAAATCGGATTTACTATGGCTACACCTTC. Translation: CASSPNRIYYGYTF. The whole variable domain, filled in from reference TRBV18 and TRBJ1-2, reads NAGVMQNPRHLVRRRGQEARLRCSPMKGHSHVYWYRQLPEEGLKFMVYLQKENIIDESGMPKERFSAEFPKEGPSILRIQQVVRGDSAAYFCASSPNRIYYGYTFGSGTRLTVV.

This rearrangement joins TRBV7-8 to TRBJ2-7, with 7 bases aligning to TRBD2. CDR3 length: 15 amino acids. Germline loops: CDR1 SGHVS, CDR2 FQNEAQ. The trim removed 1 base at V and 3 bases at J, leaving 6 bases unmatched. The CDR3 region is CASSLEWEGLYEQYF. Here the CDR3 DNA reads TGTGCCAGCAGCTTAGAGTGGGAGGGGCTCTACGAGCAGTACTTC.

This chain joins TRBV6-2 or TRBV6-3 and TRBJ2-1; D might be TRBD1 (5 bases). Trimming cost V 5 bases and J 6 bases, with 14 bases left between them. The CDR3 has 14 amino acids. The germline V gene encodes CDR1 MNHEY and CDR2 SVGEGT. Written as DNA, the CDR3 is TGTGCCAGCAGTCAGGGTTTGTTCAGCAATGAGCAGTTCTTC. Its protein product is CASSQGLFSNEQFF.

This clonotype turned up a few times. The chain employs TRBV5-1 and TRBJ2-2; D is perhaps TRBD1 or TRBD2 (5 bases each). With 0 bases removed from V and 0 bases from J, the gap between germline ends came to 12 bases. Germline V gives CDR1 SGHRS, CDR2 YFSETQ. This CDR3 has 17 amino acids. The DNA for the CDR3 is TGCGCCAGCAGCTTGGGAGGGGCCACCGCGAACACCGGGGAGCTGTTTTTT. Protein sequence: CASSLGGATANTGELFF. The variable domain in full, with the rest retrieved from reference TRBV5-1 and TRBJ2-2, is KAGVTQTPRYLIKTRGQQVTLSCSPISGHRSVSWYQQTPGQGLQFLFEYFSETQRNKGNFPGRFSGRQFSNSRSEMNVSTLELGDSALYLCASSLGGATANTGELFFGEGSRLTVL.

Many counts were recorded for this clonotype. The rearrangement uses TRBV6-5 and TRBJ1-3; no clear D. V was cut by 7 bases and J by 4 bases, with 17 bases left in between. Germline lookup yields CDR1 MNHEY and CDR2 SVGAGI. The CDR3 extends over 15 amino acids. CDR3: CASIKPGTKGNTIYF. The CDR3 DNA reads TGTGCCAGCATCAAACCTGGAACAAAAGGAAACACCATATATTTT.

The chain has TRBV5-1 and TRBJ2-5; TRBD2 is a possible D gene (7 bases). The CDR3 covers 15 residues. V was clipped by 4 bases and J by 5 bases, with 18 bases between them. CDR1 and CDR2 (germline): SGHRS, YFSETQ. Written as DNA, the CDR3 is TGCGCCAGCAGCGCCTTAGGGGGGGCGATTGAGACCCAGTACTTC. Its protein is CASSALGGAIETQYF.

This clonotype was seen a handful of times. The rearrangement links TRBV21-1 to TRBJ2-3. TRBV21-1 is tagged as a pseudogene. This CDR3 is built from 14 residues. Written as DNA, the CDR3 is TGTGCCAGCAGCAAAGGGACGGGCACAGATACGCAGTATTTT. This encodes CASSKGTGTDTQYF.

Only a few counts were recorded for this clonotype. The chain carries TRBV7-2 and TRBJ1-2; D is ambiguous. The CDR3 has 13 amino acids. Germline V gene lookup returns CDR1 SGHTA and CDR2 FQGNSA. The V end was cut by 5 bases, the J end by 8 bases, with 15 bases between. CDR3 in DNA: TGTGCCAGCAGCACCGCTTTTCTATTGGGCTACACCTTC. This encodes CASSTAFLLGYTF.

This chain links TRBV5-6 with TRBJ1-5; weak D call: TRBD1 (6 bases). The germline V gene has CDR1 SGHDT and CDR2 YYEEEE. This CDR3 has 15 amino acids. V gave up 1 base and J gave up 3 bases, with 11 bases separating them. The CDR3 loop is CASSLRQDYNQPQHF. The CDR3 DNA follows: TGTGCCAGCAGCTTGCGACAGGATTACAATCAGCCCCAGCATTTT.

This sequence joins TRBV10-3 and TRBJ1-4; 7 bases match TRBD1. Germline V lookup: CDR1 ENHRY, CDR2 SYGVKD. The CDR3 has 14 amino acids. Trimming cost V 6 bases and J 8 bases; bases outside gene matches: 9. CDR3: CAISNSQTGEKLFF. In DNA, the CDR3 is TGTGCCATCAGCAATTCCCAGACAGGGGAAAAACTGTTTTTT.

This clonotype came up a few times. V usage is TRBV20-1 and J usage is TRBJ2-5, with 7 positions matching TRBD1. The V and J ends lost 0 bases and 4 bases, in that order; junction bases with no gene match: 2. Germline CDR1 DFQATT, CDR2 SNEGSKA (reference sequence). This CDR3 region has 13 residues. CDR3 DNA sequence: TGCAGTGCTAGAGACAGGGGGTTAGAGACCCAGTACTTC. Protein: CSARDRGLETQYF.

About this clonotype itself: Mismatch with germline at one junction end may stem from a read error. This chain connects TRBV19 to TRBJ2-3; possibly TRBD2 for D (6 bases). The CDR3 spans 12 residues. Germline V lookup: CDR1 LNHDA, CDR2 SQIVND (reference sequence). CDR3 sequence reads: CASTSRTDTQYF. For the CDR3, the DNA is TGTGCGAGTACTAGCCGCACAGATACGCAGTATTTT.